Listed below are T cell receptor beta chains from one sample, sequenced in a study of T-cell memory formation after mild COVID-19. TCRdb redid the calling of the 5' RACE reads with MiXCR, one entry per CDR3 protein. The table shows 150,000 to 200,000 distinct CDR3 sequences, with less than 40% occurring only once. The source material was PBMCs or a T cell subset sorted from them (not recorded which). These receptors came from an adult woman who had mild COVID-19 (a few samples of this study predate the infection). Cell type and time point are not known. CDR3s include the opening cysteine and the closing phenylalanine or tryptophan. D genes are given only for firm matches. Where a row states a size, it is once, few, many or the class of an expanded clone; other rows omit it.

abundance: few; d_gene: NA; j_gene: TRBJ2-7; v_gene: TRBV27; CDR3aa: CASSSGAAPSYEQYF; CDR3nt: TGTGCCAGCAGTTCGGGGGCGGCCCCATCCTACGAGCAGTACTTC
abundance: few; d_gene: NA; j_gene: TRBJ2-5; v_gene: TRBV12-3/TRBV12-4; CDR3aa: CASSFRGRGETQYF; CDR3nt: TGTGCCAGCAGTTTTAGGGGGCGGGGAGAGACCCAGTACTTC
abundance: few; d_gene: NA; j_gene: TRBJ2-7; v_gene: TRBV19; CDR3aa: CASSIAGSTYEQYF; CDR3nt: TGTGCCAGTAGTATCGCGGGATCGACCTACGAGCAGTACTTC
abundance: NA; d_gene: NA; j_gene: TRBJ2-7; v_gene: TRBV6-4; CDR3aa: CASSDGWPLSF; CDR3nt: TGTGCCAGCAGTGACGGCTGGCCCCTGTCCTTC
abundance: few; d_gene: TRBD2; j_gene: TRBJ2-7; v_gene: TRBV20-1; CDR3aa: CSAKRDRGLAGAYEQYF; CDR3nt: TGCAGTGCTAAGCGGGACAGGGGACTAGCGGGAGCCTACGAGCAGTACTTC
abundance: few; d_gene: NA; j_gene: TRBJ2-7; v_gene: TRBV7-9; CDR3aa: CASSLGEGFYEQYF; CDR3nt: TGTGCCAGCAGCTTAGGAGAAGGGTTCTACGAGCAGTACTTC
abundance: NA; d_gene: TRBD1; j_gene: TRBJ1-5; v_gene: TRBV6-1; CDR3aa: CASSTGTDFIRPQHF; CDR3nt: TGTGCCAGCAGTACCGGGACAGATTTTATCCGGCCCCAGCATTTT
abundance: many; d_gene: NA; j_gene: TRBJ1-5; v_gene: TRBV7-2; CDR3aa: CASSLGVDRYSNQPQHF; CDR3nt: TGTGCCAGCAGCTTAGGAGTGGACCGTTATAGCAATCAGCCCCAGCATTTT
abundance: NA; d_gene: TRBD1; j_gene: TRBJ2-5; v_gene: TRBV6-5; CDR3aa: CASSYGTGSLETQYF; CDR3nt: TGTGCCAGCAGTTATGGGACAGGAAGTCTCGAGACCCAGTACTTC
abundance: few; d_gene: NA; j_gene: TRBJ1-1; v_gene: TRBV12-3/TRBV12-4; CDR3aa: CASSRSTNTEAFF; CDR3nt: TGTGCCAGCAGCCGAAGCACGAACACTGAAGCTTTCTTT
abundance: NA; d_gene: TRBD1; j_gene: TRBJ2-7; v_gene: TRBV25-1; CDR3aa: CASSLRDRGPGEQYF; CDR3nt: TGTGCCAGCAGTCTCAGGGACAGGGGGCCGGGCGAGCAGTACTTC
abundance: NA; d_gene: NA; j_gene: TRBJ2-5; v_gene: TRBV7-6; CDR3aa: CASSLAPGEETQYF; CDR3nt: TGTGCCAGCAGCTTAGCCCCAGGGGAAGAGACCCAGTACTTC
abundance: few; d_gene: NA; j_gene: TRBJ2-7; v_gene: TRBV28; CDR3aa: CASSYLRGNDEQYF; CDR3nt: TGTGCCAGCAGTTACCTTCGGGGCAATGACGAGCAGTACTTC
abundance: NA; d_gene: NA; j_gene: TRBJ2-7; v_gene: TRBV18; CDR3aa: CASSPRQEFSYEQYF; CDR3nt: TGTGCCAGCTCACCCCGACAGGAATTCTCCTACGAGCAGTACTTC
abundance: NA; d_gene: NA; j_gene: TRBJ2-2; v_gene: TRBV6-5; CDR3aa: CASSYSMSGQMNTGELFF; CDR3nt: TGTGCCAGCAGTTACTCGATGTCCGGACAGATGAACACCGGGGAGCTGTTTTTT
abundance: few; d_gene: TRBD1; j_gene: TRBJ2-5; v_gene: TRBV23-1; CDR3aa: CASSQSDRDQETQYF; CDR3nt: TGCGCCAGCAGTCAATCGGACAGGGACCAAGAGACCCAGTACTTC
abundance: few; d_gene: TRBD2; j_gene: TRBJ2-7; v_gene: TRBV5-1; CDR3aa: CASSPGTSGYEQYF; CDR3nt: TGCGCCAGCAGCCCCGGGACTAGCGGGTACGAGCAGTACTTC
abundance: NA; d_gene: NA; j_gene: TRBJ2-7; v_gene: TRBV28; CDR3aa: CATNSWYEQYF; CDR3nt: TGTGCCACCAACAGTTGGTACGAGCAGTACTTC